The 10 T cell receptor beta chains below come from one sample, sequenced in a study of CD8+ T cells in alopecia areata. The authors extracted RNA and reverse transcribed it into cDNA as the sequencing template. Clones were read by immunoSEQ multiplex PCR, and TCRdb kept only the in-frame ones, dropping some. The sample includes under 350,000 clones, roughly 60% of them seen just once. As for treatment: oral pan-JAK inhibitor, 5-10 mg twice daily. Material: CD4+ T cells sorted from blood, obtained at week 24, from a patient treated with tofacitinib. The receptors were gathered from a human donor with alopecia areata.

V is TRBV4-3 and J is TRBJ2-5, with 7 bases that match TRBD1. The CDR3 has 15 amino acids. From germline, CDR1 is LGHNA and CDR2 YSLEER. Germline trimming cut 1 base from V and 4 bases from J; bases unmatched to any gene: 6. CDR3 region: CASSQVYRGAETQYF. The CDR3 nucleotides are TGCGCCAGCAGCCAAGTATACAGGGGTGCAGAGACCCAGTACTTC.

The chain recombines TRBV7-8 with TRBJ2-2; D gene uncertain. V was shortened by 0 bases and J by 6 bases, with 11 bases between the two germline ends. CDR1 and CDR2 from the germline V gene are SGHVS and FQNEAQ. The CDR3 extends over 15 amino acids. The CDR3 nucleotides read TGTGCCAGCAGCTTAGCAAGAGGACGCGCCGGGGAGCTGTTTTTT. Translation gives CASSLARGRAGELFF. Full variable domain (rest looked up from reference TRBV7-8 and TRBJ2-2): GAGVSQSPRYKVAKRGQDVALRCDPISGHVSLFWYQQALGQGPEFLTYFQNEAQLDKSGLPSDRFFAERPEGSVSTLKIQRTQQEDSAVYLCASSLARGRAGELFFGEGSRLTVL.

The chain uses TRBV9 and TRBJ2-5; D unresolved. The CDR3 loop spans 13 amino acids. Germline CDR1 SGDLS, CDR2 YYNGEE. V lost 4 bases, J lost 5 bases, and 12 bases lay in between. In DNA, the CDR3 is TGTGCCAGCAGCCCGGGTATCGGGGAGACCCAGTACTTC. Translation: CASSPGIGETQYF.

This chain connects TRBV5-1 to TRBJ2-5; tentatively, D is TRBD1 (6 bases). Germline V CDR1 and CDR2: SGHRS, YFSETQ. V was pared by 4 bases and J by 2 bases, with 12 bases between. CDR3 size: 14 residues. The CDR3 region is CASSLTGEQETQYF. The CDR3 DNA is TGCGCCAGCAGCCTGACAGGAGAACAAGAGACCCAGTACTTC.

This clone turned up a few times. The V call is TRBV28, the J call TRBJ2-1; 9 bases map to TRBD1. CDR3 size: 16 residues. Trimming at V came to 2 bases and at J to 8 bases, leaving 10 bases not matched to a gene. Germline CDR1 reads MDHEN; CDR2 reads SYDVKM. The CDR3 loop is CASSLKGQGKKDEQFF. The CDR3 region has the DNA TGTGCCAGCAGTTTAAAAGGACAGGGGAAAAAGGATGAGCAGTTCTTC. The complete variable domain, with remaining parts taken from reference TRBV28 and TRBJ2-1, reads DVKVTQSSRYLVKRTGEKVFLECVQDMDHENMFWYRQDPGLGLRLIYFSYDVKMKEKGDIPEGYSVSREKKERFSLILESASTNQTSMYLCASSLKGQGKKDEQFFGPGTRLTVL.

A single count supports this clone. V is TRBV11-2 and J is TRBJ1-1; D is ambiguous. Per the germline V gene, CDR1 is SGHAT and CDR2 is FQNNGV. The CDR3 extends over 14 amino acids. The V end was cut by 2 bases, the J end by 0 bases, with 7 bases between. As DNA, the CDR3 is TGTGCCAGCAGCTTACAGGTTATGAACACTGAAGCTTTCTTT. Its translation is CASSLQVMNTEAFF.

This clone was observed a few times. J is TRBJ2-1 and V is TRBV7-9; 11 positions match TRBD1. The V gene's germline CDR1 is SEHNR and CDR2 FQNEAQ (reference sequence). This CDR3 comprises 16 residues. V lost 5 bases to trimming and J lost 9 bases; unmatched junction nucleotides: 12. The CDR3 loop is CASSPLGQGAVGEQFF. CDR3 nucleotides: TGTGCCAGCAGCCCGCTTGGACAGGGGGCAGTGGGTGAGCAGTTCTTC.

Only one count was recorded for this clone. The chain combines TRBV5-1 with TRBJ1-6; 7 nucleotides align to TRBD1. The CDR3 extends over 16 amino acids. The V gene's germline CDR1 is SGHRS and CDR2 YFSETQ. V trimming: 4 bases; J trimming: 9 bases; junction bases outside the gene matches: 13. The chain's CDR3 is CASSLDLHRGTSPLHF. CDR3 DNA sequence: TGCGCCAGCAGCCTAGACCTACACAGGGGAACTTCACCCCTCCACTTT.

J is TRBJ1-6 and V is TRBV6-5; 8 nucleotides agree with TRBD1. The CDR3 length is 14 residues. V gave up 6 bases and J gave up 10 bases; unmatched junction bases: 8. Germline assignment: CDR1 MNHEY and CDR2 SVGAGI. As DNA, the CDR3 is TGTGCCAGCAGCTTTGACAGGGGAGGCTCACCCCTCCACTTT. Translation: CASSFDRGGSPLHF.

The chain joins TRBV9 to TRBJ2-3; TRBD1 aligns across 7 bases. In germline, CDR1 is SGDLS, CDR2 YYNGEE. The CDR3 consists of 17 residues. Trimming removed 3 bases from V and 0 bases from J; junction bases left unmatched: 10. CDR3 sequence reads: CASSATGTASSTDTQYF. The DNA of the CDR3 is TGTGCCAGCAGCGCCACCGGGACAGCGTCTAGCACAGATACGCAGTATTTT. The whole variable domain, filled in from reference TRBV9 and TRBJ2-3, reads DSGVTQTPKHLITATGQRVTLRCSPRSGDLSVYWYQQSLDQGLQFLIQYYNGEERAKGNILERFSAQQFPDLHSELNLSSLELGDSALYFCASSATGTASSTDTQYFGPGTRLTVL.